This T cell receptor (beta chain) came from a study of CD8+ T cells in alopecia areata. General study points: Scalp data also include sequences from resident alphabeta T cells of normal skin.

Extraction of RNA preceded its reverse transcription into cDNA, which served as the sequencing template. The assay was immunoSEQ multiplex PCR, and TCRdb's table has in-frame clones only and misses some. This sample has 90,000 to 130,000 clones, with approximately 61% found just once. The CDR3 has 13 residues. Trimming shortened V by 7 bases and J by 3 bases, and 13 bases separated the two germline ends. CDR1 is SNHLY and CDR2 is FYNNEI in the germline V gene. Lesional scalp punch biopsies and peripheral blood were collected from alopecia areata patients. As concerns this clone: Its target is not known.

This chain joins TRBV2 and TRBJ2-7; possible D gene TRBD1, 6 bases. The clonotype was recovered from a human donor with alopecia areata. The sample taken for sequencing was NKG2D-low CD8+ T cells sorted from blood. The CDR3 nucleotides are TGTGCCAGCAATGGACAGTATCGCTACGAGCAGTACTTC. The encoded protein is CASNGQYRYEQYF.